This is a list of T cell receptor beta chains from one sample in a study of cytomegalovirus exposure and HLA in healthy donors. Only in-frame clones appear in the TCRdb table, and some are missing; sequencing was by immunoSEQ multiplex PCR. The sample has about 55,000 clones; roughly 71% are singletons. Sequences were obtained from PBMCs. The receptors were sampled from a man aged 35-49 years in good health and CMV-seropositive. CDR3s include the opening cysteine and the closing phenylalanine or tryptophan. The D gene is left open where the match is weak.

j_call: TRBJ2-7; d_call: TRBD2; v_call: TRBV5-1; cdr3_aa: CASSMYGGGYYEQYF
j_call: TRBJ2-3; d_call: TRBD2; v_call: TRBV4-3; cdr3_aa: CASSQAHGGLAGQGTQYF
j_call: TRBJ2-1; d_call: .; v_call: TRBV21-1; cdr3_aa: CASSKAAGKRGPIYNEQFF
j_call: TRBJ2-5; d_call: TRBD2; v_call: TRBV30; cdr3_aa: CAWTSGGLGTQYF
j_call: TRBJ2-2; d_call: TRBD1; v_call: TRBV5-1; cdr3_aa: CASSSASGTDTGELFF
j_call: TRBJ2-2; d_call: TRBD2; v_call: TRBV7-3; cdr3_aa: CASSSRGTSGENTGELFF
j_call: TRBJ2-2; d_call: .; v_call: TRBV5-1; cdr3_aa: CASSLLVAANTGELFF
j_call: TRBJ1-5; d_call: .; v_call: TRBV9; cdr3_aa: CASSGTGGGNQPQHF
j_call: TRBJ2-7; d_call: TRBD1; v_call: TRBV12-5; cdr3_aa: CASGDGGGQTYEQYF
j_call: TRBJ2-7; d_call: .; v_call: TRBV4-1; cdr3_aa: CASSQDPHGGTYEQYF
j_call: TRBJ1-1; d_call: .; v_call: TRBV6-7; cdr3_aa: CASSYKGHNTEAFF
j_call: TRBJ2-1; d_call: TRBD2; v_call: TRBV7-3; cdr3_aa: CASSLLGGAYNEQFF
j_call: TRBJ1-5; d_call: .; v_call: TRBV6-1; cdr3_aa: CASSDGRGNVQHF
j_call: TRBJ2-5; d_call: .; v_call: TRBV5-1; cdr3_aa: CASSRSATSGETQYF
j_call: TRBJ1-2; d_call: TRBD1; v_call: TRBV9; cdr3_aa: CASSVVNRGSETF
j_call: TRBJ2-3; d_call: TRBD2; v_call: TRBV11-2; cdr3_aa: CASSLEVRTRDTQYF
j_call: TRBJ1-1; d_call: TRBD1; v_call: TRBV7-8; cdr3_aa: CASSPPGGGDTEAFF
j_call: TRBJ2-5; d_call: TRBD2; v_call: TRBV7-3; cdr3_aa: CASSFREGETQYF
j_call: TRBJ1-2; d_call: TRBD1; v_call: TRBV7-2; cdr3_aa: CASSYDGGQGDGYTF
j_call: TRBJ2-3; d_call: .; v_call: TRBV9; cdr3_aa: CASSVDGTVARNTQYF
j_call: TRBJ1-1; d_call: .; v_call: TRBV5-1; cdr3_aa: CASSSTANTEAFF
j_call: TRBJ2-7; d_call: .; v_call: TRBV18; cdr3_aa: CASSPPAPGGSYEQYF
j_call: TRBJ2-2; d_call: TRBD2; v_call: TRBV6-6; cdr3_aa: CASSYRRGKTGELFF
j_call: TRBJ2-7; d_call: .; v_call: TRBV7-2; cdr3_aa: CASSPEGFVYEQYF
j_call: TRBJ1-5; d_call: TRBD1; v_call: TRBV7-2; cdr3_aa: CASSLRGSGTGGSQPQHF
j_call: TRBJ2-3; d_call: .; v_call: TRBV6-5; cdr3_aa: CASSPRRGGLDTQYF
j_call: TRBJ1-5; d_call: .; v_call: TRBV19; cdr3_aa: CAITRDTFRTWNQPQHF
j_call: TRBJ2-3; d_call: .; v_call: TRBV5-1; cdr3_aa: CASSFSTADTQYF
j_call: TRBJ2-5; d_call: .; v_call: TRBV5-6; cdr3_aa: CASRREAQETQYF